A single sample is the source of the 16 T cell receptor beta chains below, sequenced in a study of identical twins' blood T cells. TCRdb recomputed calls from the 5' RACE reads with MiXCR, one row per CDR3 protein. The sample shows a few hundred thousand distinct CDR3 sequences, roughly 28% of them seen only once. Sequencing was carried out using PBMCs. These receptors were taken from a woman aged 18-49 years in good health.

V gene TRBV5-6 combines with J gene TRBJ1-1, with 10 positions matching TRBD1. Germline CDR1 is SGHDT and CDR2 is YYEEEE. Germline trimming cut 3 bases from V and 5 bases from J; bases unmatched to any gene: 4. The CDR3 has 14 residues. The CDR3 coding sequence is TGTGCCAGCAGCTGGGACAGGGGATGGACTGAAGCTTTCTTT. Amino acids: CASSWDRGWTEAFF.

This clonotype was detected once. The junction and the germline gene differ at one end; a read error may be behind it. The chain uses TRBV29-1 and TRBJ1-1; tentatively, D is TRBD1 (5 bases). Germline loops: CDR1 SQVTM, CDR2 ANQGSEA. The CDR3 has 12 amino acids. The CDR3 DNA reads TGCAGCCATATGCGGGGGAACACTGAAGTTTTCTTT. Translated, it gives CSHMRGNTEVFF.

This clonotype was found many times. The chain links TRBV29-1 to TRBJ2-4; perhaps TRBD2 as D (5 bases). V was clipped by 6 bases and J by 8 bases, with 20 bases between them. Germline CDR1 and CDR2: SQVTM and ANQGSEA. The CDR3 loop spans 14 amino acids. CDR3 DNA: TGCAGCGTCTCTGGACTCTTGAGGTCGGACATTCAGTACTTC. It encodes CSVSGLLRSDIQYF.

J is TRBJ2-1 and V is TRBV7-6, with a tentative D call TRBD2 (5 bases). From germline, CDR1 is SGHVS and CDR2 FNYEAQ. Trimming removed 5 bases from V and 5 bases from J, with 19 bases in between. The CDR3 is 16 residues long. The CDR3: CASSAPRLAGNNEQFF. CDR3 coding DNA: TGTGCCAGCAGCGCGCCCCGTCTAGCTGGGAACAATGAGCAGTTCTTC.

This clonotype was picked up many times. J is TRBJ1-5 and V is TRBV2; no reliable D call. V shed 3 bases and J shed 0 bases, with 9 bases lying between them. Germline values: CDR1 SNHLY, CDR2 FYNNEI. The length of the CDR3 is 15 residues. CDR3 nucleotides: TGTGCCAGCAGTGACCGACTGACTAGCAATCAGCCCCAGCATTTT. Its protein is CASSDRLTSNQPQHF.

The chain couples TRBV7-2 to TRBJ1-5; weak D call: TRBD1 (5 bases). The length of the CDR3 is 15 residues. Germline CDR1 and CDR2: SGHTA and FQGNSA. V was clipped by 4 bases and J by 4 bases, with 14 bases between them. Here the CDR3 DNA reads TGTGCCAGCAGCTCGTCCCCGGGACGGAATCAGCCCCAGCATTTT. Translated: CASSSSPGRNQPQHF.

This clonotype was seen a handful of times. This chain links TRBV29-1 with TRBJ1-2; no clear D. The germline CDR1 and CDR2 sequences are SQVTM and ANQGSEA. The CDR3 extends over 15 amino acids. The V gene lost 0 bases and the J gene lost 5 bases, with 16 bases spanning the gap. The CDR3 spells CSVEESTGLWYGYTF. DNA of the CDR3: TGCAGCGTTGAAGAATCGACGGGTCTATGGTATGGCTACACCTTC.

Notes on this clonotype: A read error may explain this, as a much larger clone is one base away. CDR3 protein: CASTISGAFF. The CDR3 DNA follows: TGTGCTAGTACCATCTCGGGAGCTTTCTTT. The chain links TRBV12-5 to TRBJ1-1; D uncertain. This CDR3 is 10 amino acids long. The germline V and J ends were trimmed by 8 bases and 10 bases, with 11 bases remaining between them. Germline-derived CDR1 and CDR2 are LGHNT and FRNRAP.

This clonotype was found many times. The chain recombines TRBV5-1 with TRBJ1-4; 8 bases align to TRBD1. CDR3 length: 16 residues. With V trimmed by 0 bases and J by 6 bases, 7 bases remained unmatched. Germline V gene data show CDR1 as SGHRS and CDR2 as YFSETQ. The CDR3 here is CASSLGLLDRDEKLFF. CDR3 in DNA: TGCGCCAGCAGCTTGGGTCTCTTGGACAGGGATGAAAAACTGTTTTTT. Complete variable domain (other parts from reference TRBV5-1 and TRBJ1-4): KAGVTQTPRYLIKTRGQQVTLSCSPISGHRSVSWYQQTPGQGLQFLFEYFSETQRNKGNFPGRFSGRQFSNSRSEMNVSTLELGDSALYLCASSLGLLDRDEKLFFGSGTQLSVL.

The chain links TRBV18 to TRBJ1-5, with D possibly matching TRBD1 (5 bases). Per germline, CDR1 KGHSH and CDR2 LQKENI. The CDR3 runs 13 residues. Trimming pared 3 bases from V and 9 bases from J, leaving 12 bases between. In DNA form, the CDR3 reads TGTGCCAGCTCACCCAGGGAACGTCCGCCCCAGCATTTT. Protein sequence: CASSPRERPPQHF. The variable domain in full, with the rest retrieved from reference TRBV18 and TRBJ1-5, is NAGVMQNPRHLVRRRGQEARLRCSPMKGHSHVYWYRQLPEEGLKFMVYLQKENIIDESGMPKERFSAEFPKEGPSILRIQQVVRGDSAAYFCASSPRERPPQHFGDGTRLSIL.

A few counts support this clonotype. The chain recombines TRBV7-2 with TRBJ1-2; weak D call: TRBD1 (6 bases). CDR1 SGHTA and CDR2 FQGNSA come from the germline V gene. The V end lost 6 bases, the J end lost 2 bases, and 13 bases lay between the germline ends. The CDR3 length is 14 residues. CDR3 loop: CASRNGGTNYGYTF. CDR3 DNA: TGTGCCAGCAGGAACGGGGGGACAAACTATGGCTACACCTTC. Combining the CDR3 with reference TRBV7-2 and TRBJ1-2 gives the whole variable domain GAGVSQSPSNKVTEKGKDVELRCDPISGHTALYWYRQSLGQGLEFLIYFQGNSAPDKSGLPSDRFSAERTGGSVSTLTIQRTQQEDSAVYLCASRNGGTNYGYTFGSGTRLTVV.

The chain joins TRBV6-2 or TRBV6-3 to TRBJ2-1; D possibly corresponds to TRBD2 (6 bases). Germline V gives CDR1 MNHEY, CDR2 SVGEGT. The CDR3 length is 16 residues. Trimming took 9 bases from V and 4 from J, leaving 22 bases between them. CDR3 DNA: TGTGCCAGTCGACACTTAACTAGGGGAGGATACAATGAGCAGTTCTTC. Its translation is CASRHLTRGGYNEQFF.

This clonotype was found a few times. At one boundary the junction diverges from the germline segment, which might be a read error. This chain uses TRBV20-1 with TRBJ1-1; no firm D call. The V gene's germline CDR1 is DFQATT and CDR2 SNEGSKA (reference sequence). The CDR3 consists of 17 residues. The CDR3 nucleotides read TGCAGTGCTAGAGTCGGTAGGGTTTTCAGAGGGAACGCTGAAGCTTTCTTT. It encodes CSARVGRVFRGNAEAFF.

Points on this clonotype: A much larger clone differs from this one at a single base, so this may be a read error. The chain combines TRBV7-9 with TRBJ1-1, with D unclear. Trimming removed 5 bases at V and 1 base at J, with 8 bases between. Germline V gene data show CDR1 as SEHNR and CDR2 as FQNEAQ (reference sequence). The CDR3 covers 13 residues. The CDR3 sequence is CASSTMENTEAFF. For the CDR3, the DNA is TGTGCCAGCAGCACCATGGAGAACACTGAAGCTTTCTTT.

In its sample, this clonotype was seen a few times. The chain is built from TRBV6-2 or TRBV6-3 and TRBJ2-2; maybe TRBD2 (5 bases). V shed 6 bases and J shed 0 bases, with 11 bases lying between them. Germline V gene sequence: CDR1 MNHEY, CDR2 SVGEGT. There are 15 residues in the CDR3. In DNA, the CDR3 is TGTGCCAGCAGCCCCAATAGCGCGAACACCGGGGAGCTGTTTTTT. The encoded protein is CASSPNSANTGELFF.

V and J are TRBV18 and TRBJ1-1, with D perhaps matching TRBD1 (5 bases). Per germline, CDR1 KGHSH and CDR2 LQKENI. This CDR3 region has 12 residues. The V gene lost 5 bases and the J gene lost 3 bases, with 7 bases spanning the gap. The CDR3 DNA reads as TGTGCCAGCTCAGAAGGGGACACTGAAGCTTTCTTT. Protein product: CASSEGDTEAFF.